Below, 15 T cell receptor beta chains from the same sample are listed, as sequenced in a study of blood T cell repertoires in COVID-19 (dated by TCRdb to between 2020 and 2021). Libraries were prepared through the immunoSEQ multiplex PCR assay. In TCRdb, the immuneACCESS table is reduced to in-frame sequences with V and J assigned. These tables do not hold every clone; where another copy was compared, an unresolved V gene accounts for under half, and the others remain unexplained. Here the sample has more than 110,000 clones; about 80% occur a single time. Jointly, the top ten make up around 3.3% of the sample. Sequencing used peripheral blood. The receptors stem from a man in his 60s with acute or convalescent COVID-19.

The rearrangement links TRBV19 to TRBJ2-1; TRBD1 is a possible D gene (6 bases). Germline V lookup: CDR1 LNHDA, CDR2 SQIVND (reference sequence). Trimming removed 1 base from V and 7 bases from J, with 14 bases in between. This CDR3 contains 15 residues. CDR3 DNA sequence: TGTGCCAGTAGTATAGTTGAACAGGGTGGGAATGAGCAGTTCTTC. It specifies CASSIVEQGGNEQFF.

The chain employs TRBV7-2 and TRBJ1-4; D not certain. The V gene lost 5 bases and the J gene lost 2 bases, with 12 bases spanning the gap. This CDR3 has 15 residues. Looked up from germline, CDR1 is SGHTA and CDR2 is FQGNSA. The CDR3 nucleotides are TGTGCCAGCAGCCAATCCGGAGGGACTAATGAAAAACTGTTTTTT. Encoded protein: CASSQSGGTNEKLFF.

This clone showed up just once. The J gene is TRBJ1-2, the V gene TRBV23-1; the match to TRBD1 covers 10 bases. TRBV23-1 is an ORF, with its function uncertain. With V trimmed by 7 bases and J by 8 bases, 13 bases remained unmatched. The CDR3 totals 15 residues. DNA of the CDR3: TGCGCCAGCACTCCCCGGGACAGGGGTATTCGCGGCTACACCTTC. Its protein product is CASTPRDRGIRGYTF.

V is TRBV5-1 and J is TRBJ1-5; the D is unclear. CDR3 length: 13 residues. CDR1 and CDR2 from the germline V gene are SGHRS and YFSETQ. Between the trimmed V and J ends, which lost 4 bases and 5 bases, there was a span of 10 bases. CDR3 DNA: TGCGCCAGCAGCCCGAGGCCTGATCAGCCCCAGCATTTT. Translated: CASSPRPDQPQHF.

The chain employs TRBV6-5 and TRBJ1-5; a weak D match, TRBD1 (5 bases). Looked up from germline, CDR1 is MNHEY and CDR2 is SVGAGI. The V gene lost 1 base and the J gene lost 7 bases, with 8 bases spanning the gap. The CDR3 has 13 residues. The CDR3 is CASSYFRGQPQHF. CDR3 DNA sequence: TGTGCCAGCAGTTACTTTAGGGGCCAGCCCCAGCATTTT.

CDR3 protein: CASSFSIGVTEAFF. The DNA of the CDR3 is TGCGCCAGCAGCTTTTCCATCGGAGTCACTGAAGCTTTCTTT. The J gene is TRBJ1-1, the V gene TRBV5-1; D unresolved. Trimming removed 2 bases from V and 4 bases from J, with 12 bases in between. The germline CDR1 and CDR2 sequences are SGHRS and YFSETQ. CDR3 length: 14 amino acids.

V is TRBV7-3 and J is TRBJ2-1; D perhaps matches TRBD2 (6 bases). Germline lookup yields CDR1 SGHTA and CDR2 FQGTGA. V was cut by 4 bases and J by 4 bases, with 11 bases left in between. The CDR3 length is 14 residues. This CDR3 reads CASSSTGGYNEQFF. The CDR3 bases are TGTGCCAGCAGCTCCACCGGGGGTTACAATGAGCAGTTCTTC.

This sequence joins TRBV24-1 and TRBJ2-7; 9 bases are a match to TRBD2. Trimming cost V 3 bases and J 5 bases; bases outside gene matches: 10. The germline gives CDR1 KGHDR, CDR2 SFDVKD. This CDR3 region has 16 residues. CDR3 sequence reads: CATSDPSGSGRDEQYF. As DNA, the CDR3 is TGTGCCACCAGTGATCCTAGCGGTAGCGGGAGAGACGAGCAGTACTTC.

V gene TRBV28 combines with J gene TRBJ2-7; TRBD2 is a possible D gene (6 bases). The length of the CDR3 is 14 residues. Between the trimmed V and J ends, which lost 8 bases and 6 bases, there was a span of 20 bases. Germline assignment: CDR1 MDHEN and CDR2 SYDVKM. The CDR3 nucleotides read TGTGCCAGCTTTGAGGGCGGGGTAGGCGCCGAGCAGTACTTC. Its protein is CASFEGGVGAEQYF.

The chain carries TRBV7-6 and TRBJ2-3, with a tentative D call TRBD2 (7 bases). V was pared by 1 base and J by 5 bases, with 13 bases between. This CDR3 is 15 amino acids long. Germline V gives CDR1 SGHVS, CDR2 FNYEAQ. The CDR3 here is CASSLEGGRIDTQYF. The CDR3 nucleotides are TGTGCCAGCAGCTTAGAGGGGGGGCGAATAGATACGCAGTATTTT.

This chain joins TRBV3-1 (or the pseudogene TRBV3-2) and TRBJ2-3; 10 positions agree with TRBD1. This CDR3 region has 17 residues. Trimming cost V 5 bases and J 3 bases; bases outside gene matches: 11. Germline CDR1 is LGHDT and CDR2 is YNNKEL (reference sequence). The CDR3 here is CASSFHDRDRGTDTQYF. The CDR3 region has the DNA TGTGCCAGCAGCTTCCACGACCGGGACAGGGGAACAGATACGCAGTATTTT.

The chain employs TRBV5-1 and TRBJ1-5, with 8 positions matching TRBD1. The ends lost 0 bases at V and 2 bases at J; junction bases unmatched: 7. This CDR3 has 17 amino acids. CDR1 SGHRS and CDR2 YFSETQ come from the germline V gene. The CDR3 here is CASSLGGTGLGNQPQHF. The DNA for the CDR3 is TGCGCCAGCAGCTTGGGGGGGACAGGTCTAGGCAATCAGCCCCAGCATTTT.

This clone showed up just once. The gene calls are TRBV30 and TRBJ1-6, with unresolved D. Germline V gives CDR1 GTSNPN, CDR2 SVGIG (reference sequence). V was clipped by 4 bases and J by 9 bases, with 16 bases between them. The CDR3 contains 14 residues. CDR3 amino acids: CAWNLGVTTSPLHF. The CDR3 DNA reads TGTGCCTGGAATTTAGGAGTAACGACTTCACCCCTCCACTTT.

This rearrangement joins TRBV18 to TRBJ1-1, with a tentative D call TRBD1 (5 bases). The V end lost 3 bases, the J end lost 4 bases, and 18 bases lay between the germline ends. The CDR3 length is 16 residues. CDR1 and CDR2 from the germline V gene are KGHSH and LQKENI. The CDR3 nucleotides are TGTGCCAGCTCACCGAGATCAGGGAGGCTGAGCACTGAAGCTTTCTTT. It specifies CASSPRSGRLSTEAFF.

V and J are TRBV2 and TRBJ1-2, with D perhaps matching TRBD1 (5 bases). The germline V gene encodes CDR1 SNHLY and CDR2 FYNNEI. The CDR3 is 13 residues long. V was clipped by 6 bases and J by 3 bases, with 11 bases between them. CDR3: CASRGTGDYGYTF. The DNA for the CDR3 is TGTGCCAGCAGAGGTACAGGAGACTATGGCTACACCTTC.